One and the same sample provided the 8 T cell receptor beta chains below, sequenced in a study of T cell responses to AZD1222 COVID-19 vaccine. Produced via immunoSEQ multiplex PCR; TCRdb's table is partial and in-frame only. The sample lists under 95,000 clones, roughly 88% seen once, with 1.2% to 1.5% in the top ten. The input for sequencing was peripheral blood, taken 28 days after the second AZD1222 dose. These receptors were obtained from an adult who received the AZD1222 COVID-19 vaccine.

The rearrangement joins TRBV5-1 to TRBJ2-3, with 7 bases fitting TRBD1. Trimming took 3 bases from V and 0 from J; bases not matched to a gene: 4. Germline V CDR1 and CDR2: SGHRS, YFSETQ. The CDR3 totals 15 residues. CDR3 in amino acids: CASSYRDSSTDTQYF. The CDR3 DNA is TGCGCCAGCAGCTATCGGGACAGCAGCACAGATACGCAGTATTTT. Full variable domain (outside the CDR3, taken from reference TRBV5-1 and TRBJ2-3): KAGVTQTPRYLIKTRGQQVTLSCSPISGHRSVSWYQQTPGQGLQFLFEYFSETQRNKGNFPGRFSGRQFSNSRSEMNVSTLELGDSALYLCASSYRDSSTDTQYFGPGTRLTVL.

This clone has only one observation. In DNA, the CDR3 is TGTGCCAGCAGGGAAGCGGGGGGGTCACAAGAGACCCAGTACTTC. Residues: CASREAGGSQETQYF. The gene calls are TRBV27 and TRBJ2-5; 10 nucleotides align to TRBD2. CDR1 is MNHEY and CDR2 is SMNVEV in the germline V gene (reference sequence). The V segment lost 6 bases and the J segment 2 bases; nucleotides outside the gene matches: 6. The CDR3 consists of 15 residues.

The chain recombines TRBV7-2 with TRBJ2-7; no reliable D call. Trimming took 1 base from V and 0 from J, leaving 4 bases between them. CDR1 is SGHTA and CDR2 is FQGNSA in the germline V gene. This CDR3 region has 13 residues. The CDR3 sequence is CASSLGHSYEQYF. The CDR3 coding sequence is TGTGCCAGCAGCTTAGGACACTCCTACGAGCAGTACTTC.

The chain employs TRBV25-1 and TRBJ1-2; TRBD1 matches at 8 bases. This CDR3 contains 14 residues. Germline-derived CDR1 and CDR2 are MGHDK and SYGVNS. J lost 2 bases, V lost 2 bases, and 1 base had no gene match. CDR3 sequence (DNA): TGTGCCAGCAGTGAAGGACAGGGAAACTATGGCTACACCTTC. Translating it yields CASSEGQGNYGYTF.

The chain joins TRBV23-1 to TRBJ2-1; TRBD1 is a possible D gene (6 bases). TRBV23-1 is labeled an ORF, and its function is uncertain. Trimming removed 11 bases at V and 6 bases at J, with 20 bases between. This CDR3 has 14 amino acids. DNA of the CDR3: TGCGCCCCCTCAACGGACAGCCTTAGCAATGAGCAGTTCTTC. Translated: CAPSTDSLSNEQFF.

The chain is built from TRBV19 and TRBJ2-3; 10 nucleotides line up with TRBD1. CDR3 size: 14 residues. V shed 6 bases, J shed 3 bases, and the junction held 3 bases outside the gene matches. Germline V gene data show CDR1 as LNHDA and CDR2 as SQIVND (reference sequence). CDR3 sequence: CASSTGQGTDTQYF. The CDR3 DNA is TGTGCCAGTAGCACGGGACAGGGGACAGATACGCAGTATTTT.

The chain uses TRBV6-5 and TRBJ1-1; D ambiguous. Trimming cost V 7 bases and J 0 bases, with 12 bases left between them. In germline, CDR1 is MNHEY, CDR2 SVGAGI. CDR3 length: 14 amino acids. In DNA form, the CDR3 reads TGTGCCAGCAACCCCTCCGCTTTGAACACTGAAGCTTTCTTT. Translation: CASNPSALNTEAFF.

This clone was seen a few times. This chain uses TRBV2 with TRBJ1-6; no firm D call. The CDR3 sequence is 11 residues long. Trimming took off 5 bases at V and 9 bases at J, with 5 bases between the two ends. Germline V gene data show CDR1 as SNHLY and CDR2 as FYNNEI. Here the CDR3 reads CASSSGSPLHF. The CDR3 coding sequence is TGTGCCAGCAGTAGCGGTTCACCCCTCCACTTT.